This TCR beta chain was observed in a study of CXCR3-negative and CXCR3-positive naive CD8 T cells. With respect to this clonotype: Its antigen remains unidentified.

CDR1 and CDR2 (germline): MNHEY, SVGAGI. CDR3 length: 14 residues. Whole-study results and caveats: TRBV-TRBJ usage was similar across naive CXCR3 subsets but distinct in memory cells. The study inferred TCR strength from TRB CDR3 properties and found comparable surface CD5 between naive subsets.

UMI-tagged TRB cDNA libraries were built via 5' RACE. TCRdb re-called the 5' RACE reads and catalogs CDR3 proteins one per entry, DNA excluded. Recorded for this sample: 45,000 to 65,000 distinct CDR3 sequences. Sequencing used memory CD8+ T cells from blood. The chain carries TRBV6-5 and TRBJ1-3. This TCR came from a human donor in good health. Some clones in this sample may be carry-over from other donors' samples. The CDR3 here is CASSLTGPGNTIYF.